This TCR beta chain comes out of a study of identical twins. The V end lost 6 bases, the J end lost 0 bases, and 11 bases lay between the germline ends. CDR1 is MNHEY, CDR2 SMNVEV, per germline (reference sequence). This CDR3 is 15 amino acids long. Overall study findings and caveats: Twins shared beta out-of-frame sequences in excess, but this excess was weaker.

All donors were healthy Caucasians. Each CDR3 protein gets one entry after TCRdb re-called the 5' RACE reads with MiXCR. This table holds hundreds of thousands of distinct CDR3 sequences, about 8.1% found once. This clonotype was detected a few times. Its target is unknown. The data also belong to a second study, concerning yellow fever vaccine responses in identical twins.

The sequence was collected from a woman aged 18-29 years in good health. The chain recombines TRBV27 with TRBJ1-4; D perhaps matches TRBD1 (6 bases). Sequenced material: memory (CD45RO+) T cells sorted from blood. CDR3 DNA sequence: TGTGCCAGCAGCCGGGACATTGCAACTAATGAAAAACTGTTTTTT. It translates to CASSRDIATNEKLFF.